The clone carrying this TCR beta chain was seen many times. Its antigen is unknown. This record comes from a study of CD8 T cells in ankylosing spondylitis. TCRdb reanalysed the 5' RACE reads using MiXCR and keeps one entry per CDR3 protein. The sample gives 200,000 to 250,000 distinct CDR3 sequences, 20% to 30% of which show up once; more than 6.5% is in the top ten. The CDR3 consists of 12 residues. V dropped 7 bases and J dropped 1 base, with 10 bases sitting between them. Germline V CDR1 and CDR2: DFQATT, SNEGSKA (reference sequence). Study-wide results and limits: Clones linked with disease were CD8+ and fairly uncommon in the peripheral blood.

This TCR came from a male donor with ankylosing spondylitis or in good health (not recorded which). The sequencing input was blood, either unsorted or a sorted T cell fraction (not recorded which). The rearrangement joins TRBV20-1 to TRBJ1-1; D is unclear. CDR3 sequence: CSGETENTEAFF. As DNA, the CDR3 is TGCAGTGGTGAGACTGAGAACACTGAAGCTTTCTTT.